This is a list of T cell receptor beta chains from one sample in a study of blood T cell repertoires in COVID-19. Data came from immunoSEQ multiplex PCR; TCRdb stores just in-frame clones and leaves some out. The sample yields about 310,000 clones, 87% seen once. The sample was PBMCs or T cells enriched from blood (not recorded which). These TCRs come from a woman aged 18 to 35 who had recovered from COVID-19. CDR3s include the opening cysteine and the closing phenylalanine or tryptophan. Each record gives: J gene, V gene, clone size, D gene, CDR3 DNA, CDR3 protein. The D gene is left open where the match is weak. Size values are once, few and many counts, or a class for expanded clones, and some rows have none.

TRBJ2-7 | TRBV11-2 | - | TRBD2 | TGTGCCAGCAGCTTCCCCGGACTAGCGGAACCCTACGAGCAGTACTTC | CASSFPGLAEPYEQYF
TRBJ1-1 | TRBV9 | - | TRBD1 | TGTGCCAGCAGCGTAATGGAACAGGGGAATCAAGCTTTCTTT | CASSVMEQGNQAFF
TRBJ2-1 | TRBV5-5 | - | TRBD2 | TGTGCCAGCAGGGCGACTAGCGGGGACTCCTACAATGAGCAGTTCTTC | CASRATSGDSYNEQFF
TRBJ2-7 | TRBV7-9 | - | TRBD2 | TGTGCCAGCCTACCCTCGGCGGGAGGTTACTACGAGCAGTACTTC | CASLPSAGGYYEQYF
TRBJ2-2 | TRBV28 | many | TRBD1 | TGTGCCAGCAGTTCCCCACGAGCCCTTGGACAGGGATCGAACACCGGGGAGCTGTTTTTT | CASSSPRALGQGSNTGELFF
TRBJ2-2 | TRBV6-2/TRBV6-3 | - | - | TGTGCCAGCAGTTACTCGACGATTGTCGCGGGTCAGACCGGGGAGCTGTTTTTT | CASSYSTIVAGQTGELFF
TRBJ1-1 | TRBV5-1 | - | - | TGCGCCAGCAGCTTGGTGGCAGAAGTTAACACTGAAGCTTTCTTT | CASSLVAEVNTEAFF
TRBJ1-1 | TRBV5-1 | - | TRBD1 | TGCGCCAGCAGCCGGACAGGCGACACTGAAGCTTTCTTT | CASSRTGDTEAFF
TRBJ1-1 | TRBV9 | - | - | TGTGCCAGCAGCGCTCACAGGGAAAACACTGAAGCTTTCTTT | CASSAHRENTEAFF
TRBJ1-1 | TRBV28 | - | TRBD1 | TGTGCCAGCAGTACAAGGCGACAGGGGGACACTGAAGCTTTCTTT | CASSTRRQGDTEAFF
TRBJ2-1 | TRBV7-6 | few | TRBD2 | TGTGCCAGCAGCTTAGGGGCTAGCGGCTACAATGAGCAGTTCTTC | CASSLGASGYNEQFF
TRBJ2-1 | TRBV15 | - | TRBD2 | TGTGCCACCAGCAGAGGGCCTAGCGGGAGTATGGATGAGCAGTTCTTC | CATSRGPSGSMDEQFF
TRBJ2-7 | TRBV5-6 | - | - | TGTGCCACCGGACGAGGCGGGGCCTACGAGCAGTACTTC | CATGRGGAYEQYF
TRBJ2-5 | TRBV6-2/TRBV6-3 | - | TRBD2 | TGTGCCAGCAGTAGGCGGGAGGAGACCCAGTACTTC | CASSRREETQYF
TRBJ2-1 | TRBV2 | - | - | TGTGCCAGCAGGGGGCATACAGCGACAAACTACAATGAGCAGTTCTTC | CASRGHTATNYNEQFF
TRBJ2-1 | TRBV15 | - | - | TGTGCCATAGCAGGGGACGCTGAGCAGTTCTTC | CAIAGDAEQFF
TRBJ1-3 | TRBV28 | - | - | TGTGCCAGCAGTAACGTCGGAGGCGGAAACACCATATATTTT | CASSNVGGGNTIYF
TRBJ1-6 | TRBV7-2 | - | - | TGTGCCATTCCGACATCTCTCAATAATTCACCCCTCCACTTT | CAIPTSLNNSPLHF
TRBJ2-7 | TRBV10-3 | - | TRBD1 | TGTGCCATCAGTGAGGAACCTAGGTTGGACAGGGAGGTCATTTACGAGCAGTACTTC | CAISEEPRLDREVIYEQYF
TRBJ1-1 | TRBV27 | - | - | TGTGCCAGCAGTTTCGGGATCTCGAACACTGAAGCTTTCTTT | CASSFGISNTEAFF
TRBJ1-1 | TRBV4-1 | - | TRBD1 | TGCGCCAGCAGCCAAGACGACAGGGGGCTCGTCACTGAAGCTTTCTTT | CASSQDDRGLVTEAFF
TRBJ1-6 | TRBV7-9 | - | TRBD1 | TGTGCCAGCAGCTTAGTCACAATCGGGACAGGGGATTCACCCCTCCACTTT | CASSLVTIGTGDSPLHF